This is a list of T cell receptor beta chains from one sample in a study of control samples from healthy donors and cancer patients. Assay used: immunoSEQ multiplex PCR; TCRdb lists only in-frame clones, some missing. The profile shows around 55,000 clones, nearly 90% of them singletons. The source material was blood. Every receptor here comes from a man in his fifties or sixties in good health. CDR3s include the opening cysteine and the closing phenylalanine or tryptophan. The D gene is left open where the match is weak. Rows may omit the clone size; those that give it use once, few, many or a size class.

d_gene: NA; j_gene: TRBJ1-2; abundance: NA; v_gene: TRBV12-2; CDR3aa: CASRLRAGTPPSYGYTF; CDR3nt: TGCGCAAGTCGTTTGCGCGCCGGGACACCGCCAAGTTATGGCTACACCTTC
d_gene: TRBD2; j_gene: TRBJ2-2; abundance: NA; v_gene: TRBV12-5; CDR3aa: CASGLVRGLAEKGNTGELFF; CDR3nt: TGTGCTAGTGGTTTGGTACGGGGACTAGCGGAAAAAGGGAACACCGGGGAGCTGTTTTTT
d_gene: NA; j_gene: TRBJ2-7; abundance: NA; v_gene: TRBV6-1; CDR3aa: CASSEAITGTYEQYF; CDR3nt: TGTGCCAGCAGTGAAGCCATAACAGGGACCTACGAGCAGTACTTC
d_gene: NA; j_gene: TRBJ1-6; abundance: NA; v_gene: TRBV20-1; CDR3aa: CSASALGDSPLHF; CDR3nt: TGCAGTGCTAGTGCTTTGGGGGACTCACCCCTCCACTTT
d_gene: TRBD2; j_gene: TRBJ2-1; abundance: NA; v_gene: TRBV5-4; CDR3aa: CASSPKGSGSNEQFF; CDR3nt: TGTGCCAGCAGTCCCAAGGGTAGCGGGAGTAATGAGCAGTTCTTC
d_gene: NA; j_gene: TRBJ2-3; abundance: NA; v_gene: TRBV19; CDR3aa: CASSIDSGATDTQYF; CDR3nt: TGTGCCAGTAGTATAGATTCGGGGGCAACTGATACGCAGTATTTT
d_gene: TRBD1; j_gene: TRBJ1-3; abundance: NA; v_gene: TRBV19; CDR3aa: CASKALTGDSGDTIYF; CDR3nt: TGTGCCAGTAAGGCACTGACAGGGGATTCGGGGGACACCATATATTTT
d_gene: NA; j_gene: TRBJ2-3; abundance: NA; v_gene: TRBV5-4; CDR3aa: CASSQPAGWGTDTQYF; CDR3nt: TGTGCCAGCAGCCAGCCAGCCGGATGGGGGACCGATACGCAGTATTTT
d_gene: TRBD1; j_gene: TRBJ1-5; abundance: NA; v_gene: TRBV28; CDR3aa: CASSDPGGGPQHF; CDR3nt: TGTGCCAGCAGTGATCCAGGGGGCGGGCCCCAGCATTTT
d_gene: NA; j_gene: TRBJ2-1; abundance: NA; v_gene: TRBV25-1; CDR3aa: CASSETARPVFNEQFF; CDR3nt: TGTGCCAGCAGTGAGACGGCCAGGCCCGTGTTTAATGAGCAGTTCTTC
d_gene: NA; j_gene: TRBJ2-7; abundance: NA; v_gene: TRBV21-1; CDR3aa: CASSKEGLSEQYF; CDR3nt: TGTGCCAGCAGCAAAGAAGGGCTCAGCGAGCAGTACTTC
d_gene: TRBD2; j_gene: TRBJ2-7; abundance: NA; v_gene: TRBV12-5; CDR3aa: CASGPGTTSYEQYF; CDR3nt: TGTGCTAGTGGTCCCGGGACTACATCCTACGAGCAGTACTTC
d_gene: NA; j_gene: TRBJ2-3; abundance: NA; v_gene: TRBV2; CDR3aa: CASSDVSTDTQYF; CDR3nt: TGTGCCAGCAGTGACGTCAGCACAGATACGCAGTATTTT
d_gene: NA; j_gene: TRBJ1-1; abundance: NA; v_gene: TRBV7-3; CDR3aa: CASSFEQNTEAFF; CDR3nt: TGTGCCAGCAGCTTCGAACAGAACACTGAAGCTTTCTTT
d_gene: NA; j_gene: TRBJ1-1; abundance: NA; v_gene: TRBV12-3/TRBV12-4; CDR3aa: CASSFGEGTEAFF; CDR3nt: TGTGCCAGCAGTTTCGGGGAGGGCACTGAAGCTTTCTTT
d_gene: NA; j_gene: TRBJ1-5; abundance: NA; v_gene: TRBV7-2; CDR3aa: CASSLRAAAGSNQPQHF; CDR3nt: TGTGCCAGCAGCTTAAGGGCGGCCGCGGGTAGCAATCAGCCCCAGCATTTT
d_gene: TRBD2; j_gene: TRBJ2-4; abundance: NA; v_gene: TRBV28; CDR3aa: CASSTLGAGGGNIQYF; CDR3nt: TGTGCCAGCAGTACCCTCGGAGCGGGAGGGGGAAACATTCAGTACTTC
d_gene: NA; j_gene: TRBJ1-1; abundance: NA; v_gene: TRBV27; CDR3aa: CASSFTDGTEAFF; CDR3nt: TGTGCCAGCAGTTTTACGGATGGCACTGAAGCTTTCTTT
d_gene: TRBD2; j_gene: TRBJ2-1; abundance: NA; v_gene: TRBV10-3; CDR3aa: CAISFTGLAGVPNEQFF; CDR3nt: TGTGCCATCAGCTTTACTGGACTAGCGGGAGTTCCCAATGAGCAGTTCTTC
d_gene: NA; j_gene: TRBJ1-5; abundance: NA; v_gene: TRBV2; CDR3aa: CASSEGGRNQPQHF; CDR3nt: TGTGCCAGCAGTGAAGGGGGCAGAAATCAGCCCCAGCATTTT
d_gene: TRBD1; j_gene: TRBJ1-6; abundance: NA; v_gene: TRBV28; CDR3aa: CASSYPGGRGYNSPLHF; CDR3nt: TGTGCCAGCAGTTACCCAGGGGGCAGGGGTTATAATTCACCCCTCCACTTT
d_gene: NA; j_gene: TRBJ2-7; abundance: NA; v_gene: TRBV27; CDR3aa: CASSLTGPPVTYEQYF; CDR3nt: TGTGCCAGCAGTTTGACCGGGCCACCGGTAACATACGAGCAGTACTTC
d_gene: NA; j_gene: TRBJ2-5; abundance: few; v_gene: TRBV7-2; CDR3aa: CASSLAGETQYF; CDR3nt: TGTGCCAGCAGCTTAGCAGGGGAGACCCAGTACTTC
d_gene: TRBD1; j_gene: TRBJ1-2; abundance: NA; v_gene: TRBV6-1; CDR3aa: CASSEKGATHGYTF; CDR3nt: TGTGCCAGCAGTGAAAAGGGGGCAACCCATGGCTACACCTTC
d_gene: TRBD1; j_gene: TRBJ2-7; abundance: NA; v_gene: TRBV18; CDR3aa: CASSPGTGDSYEQYF; CDR3nt: TGTGCCAGCTCACCGGGGACAGGGGATTCCTACGAGCAGTACTTC
d_gene: TRBD2; j_gene: TRBJ2-7; abundance: once; v_gene: TRBV5-1; CDR3aa: CASSKGLADIEQYF; CDR3nt: TGCGCCAGCAGCAAGGGACTAGCCGATATCGAGCAGTACTTC
d_gene: TRBD2; j_gene: TRBJ2-1; abundance: NA; v_gene: TRBV9; CDR3aa: CASSEGTSGNEQFF; CDR3nt: TGTGCCAGCAGCGAGGGGACTAGCGGTAATGAGCAGTTCTTC
d_gene: NA; j_gene: TRBJ1-2; abundance: once; v_gene: TRBV21-1; CDR3aa: CASSKEAPVGPYGYTF; CDR3nt: TGTGCCAGCAGCAAAGAGGCCCCAGTAGGGCCCTATGGCTACACCTTC
d_gene: TRBD2; j_gene: TRBJ2-5; abundance: NA; v_gene: TRBV7-2; CDR3aa: CASSLTRPSGVSETQYF; CDR3nt: TGTGCCAGCAGCTTGACGCGGCCTAGCGGGGTTTCAGAGACCCAGTACTTC
d_gene: NA; j_gene: TRBJ1-6; abundance: NA; v_gene: TRBV10-3; CDR3aa: CAISDGNSNSPLHF; CDR3nt: TGTGCCATCAGTGATGGTAACTCTAATTCACCCCTCCACTTT
d_gene: TRBD2; j_gene: TRBJ2-2; abundance: NA; v_gene: TRBV4-1; CDR3aa: CASSQDRASGSFSTGELFF; CDR3nt: TGCGCCAGCAGCCAAGATCGGGCTAGCGGGAGCTTCAGCACCGGGGAGCTGTTTTTT
d_gene: NA; j_gene: TRBJ2-1; abundance: NA; v_gene: TRBV7-2; CDR3aa: CASSLVGGAGSYNEQFF; CDR3nt: TGTGCCAGCAGCTTAGTCGGCGGGGCGGGCTCCTACAATGAGCAGTTCTTC
d_gene: NA; j_gene: TRBJ2-3; abundance: NA; v_gene: TRBV7-2; CDR3aa: CASSLVGGSTDTQYF; CDR3nt: TGTGCCAGCAGCTTAGTTGGGGGAAGCACAGATACGCAGTATTTT
d_gene: NA; j_gene: TRBJ2-2; abundance: NA; v_gene: TRBV7-3; CDR3aa: CASSSGVTGELFF; CDR3nt: TGTGCCAGCAGCTCAGGGGTCACCGGGGAGCTGTTTTTT
d_gene: NA; j_gene: TRBJ2-3; abundance: NA; v_gene: TRBV5-1; CDR3aa: CASSLAEGMGDTQYF; CDR3nt: TGCGCCAGCAGCTTGGCCGAAGGGATGGGGGATACGCAGTATTTT
d_gene: NA; j_gene: TRBJ2-3; abundance: NA; v_gene: TRBV13; CDR3aa: CASSPLSLSYTDTQYF; CDR3nt: TGTGCCAGCAGCCCATTGAGCCTCTCATACACAGATACGCAGTATTTT
d_gene: NA; j_gene: TRBJ2-1; abundance: NA; v_gene: TRBV11-2; CDR3aa: CASSLFYEQFF; CDR3nt: TGTGCCAGCAGCTTATTCTATGAGCAGTTCTTC
d_gene: TRBD1; j_gene: TRBJ1-5; abundance: once; v_gene: TRBV28; CDR3aa: CASSSGQSNQPQHF; CDR3nt: TGTGCCTCCTCTTCGGGACAGAGCAATCAGCCCCAGCATTTT
d_gene: NA; j_gene: TRBJ2-6; abundance: NA; v_gene: TRBV28; CDR3aa: CASSLGISGANVLTF; CDR3nt: TGTGCCAGCAGTTTAGGGATCTCTGGGGCCAACGTCCTGACTTTC
d_gene: TRBD2; j_gene: TRBJ2-1; abundance: NA; v_gene: TRBV4-3; CDR3aa: CASSQDPAASGRGSYNEQFF; CDR3nt: TGCGCCAGCAGCCAAGATCCGGCGGCTAGCGGGAGAGGGTCCTACAATGAGCAGTTCTTC
d_gene: NA; j_gene: TRBJ2-7; abundance: NA; v_gene: TRBV3-1/TRBV3-2; CDR3aa: CASSPRVATPYEQYF; CDR3nt: TGTGCCAGCAGCCCCCGGGTTGCGACCCCATACGAGCAGTACTTC
d_gene: TRBD2; j_gene: TRBJ2-5; abundance: NA; v_gene: TRBV7-9; CDR3aa: CASSATLGLAGGSETQYF; CDR3nt: TGTGCCAGCAGCGCAACCCTGGGGCTAGCGGGAGGGTCAGAGACCCAGTACTTC
d_gene: NA; j_gene: TRBJ2-5; abundance: NA; v_gene: TRBV28; CDR3aa: CASREGQPRETQYF; CDR3nt: TGTGCCAGCAGGGAAGGACAGCCAAGGGAGACCCAGTACTTC
d_gene: TRBD1; j_gene: TRBJ2-7; abundance: NA; v_gene: TRBV19; CDR3aa: CASRPGQRSNEQYF; CDR3nt: TGTGCCAGTAGACCGGGACAGAGGTCCAACGAGCAGTACTTC
d_gene: NA; j_gene: TRBJ2-3; abundance: NA; v_gene: TRBV3-1/TRBV3-2; CDR3aa: CASRLADTQYF; CDR3nt: TGTGCCAGCAGACTGGCAGATACGCAGTATTTT
d_gene: NA; j_gene: TRBJ2-5; abundance: NA; v_gene: TRBV19; CDR3aa: CASSPQGSETQYF; CDR3nt: TGTGCCAGTAGTCCTCAGGGATCCGAGACCCAGTACTTC
d_gene: TRBD1; j_gene: TRBJ2-7; abundance: few; v_gene: TRBV14; CDR3aa: CASSIGTASYEQYF; CDR3nt: TGTGCCAGCAGCATCGGGACAGCCTCCTACGAGCAGTACTTC